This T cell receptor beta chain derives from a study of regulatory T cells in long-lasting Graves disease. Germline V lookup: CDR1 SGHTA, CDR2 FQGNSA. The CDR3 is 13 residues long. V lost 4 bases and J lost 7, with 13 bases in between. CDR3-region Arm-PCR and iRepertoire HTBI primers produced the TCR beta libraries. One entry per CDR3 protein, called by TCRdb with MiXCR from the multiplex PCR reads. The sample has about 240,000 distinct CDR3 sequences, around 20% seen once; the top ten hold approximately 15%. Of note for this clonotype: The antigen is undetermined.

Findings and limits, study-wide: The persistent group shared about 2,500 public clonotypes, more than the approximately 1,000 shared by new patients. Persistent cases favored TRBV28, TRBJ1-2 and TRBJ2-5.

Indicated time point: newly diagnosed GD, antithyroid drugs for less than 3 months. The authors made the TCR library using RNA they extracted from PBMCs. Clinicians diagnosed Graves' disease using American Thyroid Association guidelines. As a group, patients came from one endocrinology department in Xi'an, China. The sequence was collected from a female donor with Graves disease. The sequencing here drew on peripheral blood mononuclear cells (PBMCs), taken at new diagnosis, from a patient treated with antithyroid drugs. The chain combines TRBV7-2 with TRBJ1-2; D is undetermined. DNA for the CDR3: TGTGCCAGCAGCTACCTGGGCGATATTGGCTACACCTTC. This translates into CASSYLGDIGYTF.